The text below deals with one TCR beta chain. Its antigen is unknown. Base qualities were left out, and no much larger clone turns up one base away. These data come from a study of early T cells in non-severe SARS-CoV-2 infection (dated by TCRdb to 2020 to 2022). For the study in its entirety: Because TCR sequencing relied on bulk RNA taken from unsorted whole blood, pairing of alpha and beta chains was not possible. What the study reported, not specific to this receptor: VDJdb matching was skewed toward anti-spike CD8 responses and likely underestimated virus-specific expansions, missing private and CD4 specificities.

The study was a case-control design nested within a healthcare worker cohort in London, UK, with weekly nasopharyngeal swab PCR tests and blood sampling. Healthcare workers were recruited between 23 and 31 March 2020, during the week of the UK lockdown, and were followed weekly for up to roughly 15 weeks. V loses 4 bases at its end and J loses 5 bases; junction bases beyond the gene matches: 3. From cysteine to phenylalanine, the CDR3 is 15 amino acids long. Only the CDR3 DNA is retained, 45 bases long and in frame from the first base. The germline V gene encodes CDR1 SGDLS and CDR2 YYNGEE. The library was produced with 5' RACE. Reads for this sample came from a NextSeq 500. In the TCR library protocol, unique molecular identifiers were attached to individual cDNA molecules to correct for PCR bias and sequencing error. Both TCR alpha and beta chains were sequenced, and tight co-correlation was observed between alpha and beta sequence abundances in each sample. The study's own analysis went as follows. Decombinator V4 was used to annotate the V gene, J gene and CDR3 of the TCR sequences. TCRs were defined as expanded if a significant change between any two time points was detected under a Poisson model with p below 0.0001. TCR abundances were normalised to the total number of TCRs sequenced in each sample and reported as counts per million. TRAV1-2 paired with TRAJ12, TRAJ20 or TRAJ33 defined MAIT TCRs, while TRAV10 paired with TRAJ18 defined iNKT TCRs. VDJdb, accessed 1 November 2021, was searched for CMV, EBV and SARS-CoV-2 annotated TCRs, excluding TCRs annotated for multiple antigens. TCRdb applied fastp at Q25 and MiXCR to the public reads, then kept only in-frame beta chains. All rows with the same CDR3 protein become a single entry with the most common DNA and genes. TCRdb, rather than the study authors, made the V and J calls. This sample lists around 35,000 distinct CDR3 sequences; around 5.8% were detected once. The top ten constitute 5% to 6.5% of the sample.

This receptor was taken from an adult who was a healthcare worker with PCR-confirmed SARS-CoV-2 infection or an uninfected control (not recorded which). Sequencing was done on a sample of whole blood. In this chain, TRBV9 is recombined with TRBJ1-6; 10 central nucleotides agree with TRBD1. In nucleotide form, the sequence is TGTGCCAGCAGCCGGACAGGGGGAGATAATTCACCCCTCCACTTT. The resulting protein is CASSRTGGDNSPLHF.